This entry lists 30 T cell receptor beta chains sequenced from one sample in a study of shared clonotypes between healthy human individuals. TCRdb keeps only in-frame clones here, not all; method: immunoSEQ multiplex PCR. The sample lists 2 million to 2.5 million clones, just under 95% occurring once. Sample: naive CD4+ T cells from PBMCs. Subset of the sample: CD45RA+ positively selected. These receptors were taken from a man between 18 and 29 years old in good health. Some clones in this sample may be carry-over from other donors' samples.

This chain connects TRBV29-1 to TRBJ2-1; TRBD1 agrees at 10 bases. Germline V CDR1 and CDR2: SQVTM, ANQGSEA. CDR3 size: 14 residues. The V gene end was trimmed by 6 bases and the J gene end by 4 bases; junction bases not matched to a gene: 6. CDR3 bases: TGCAGCGTCCTAGGGGACAGGGGTTACAATGAGCAGTTCTTC. The encoded protein is CSVLGDRGYNEQFF.

The rearrangement uses TRBV27 and TRBJ2-3; D is ambiguous. The V end lost 10 bases, the J end lost 2 bases, and 16 bases lay between the germline ends. This CDR3 spans 14 amino acids. Looked up from germline, CDR1 is MNHEY and CDR2 is SMNVEV (reference sequence). The chain's CDR3 is CATSGRRTTDTQYF. CDR3 DNA sequence: TGTGCCACTTCAGGACGACGGACCACAGATACGCAGTATTTT.

The CDR3 sequence: CASSLNRGQHEQYF. The CDR3 bases are TGTGCCAGCAGTCTTAACAGGGGTCAACACGAGCAGTACTTC. The chain has TRBV27 and TRBJ2-7, with 7 bases that match TRBD1. CDR3 length: 14 residues. Germline CDR1 MNHEY, CDR2 SMNVEV (reference sequence). V shed 5 bases and J 5 bases; nucleotides not matched to a gene: 9.

The rearrangement joins TRBV28 to TRBJ2-7; D gene uncertain. There are 13 residues in the CDR3. CDR1 is MDHEN and CDR2 is SYDVKM in the germline V gene. Trimming removed 3 bases from V and 8 bases from J, with 14 bases in between. Here the CDR3 reads CASSFERPRKQYF. The CDR3 DNA is TGTGCCAGCAGTTTCGAGAGACCGAGGAAGCAGTACTTC.

Worth noting for this clone: Other DNA sequences in this specimen translate into the identical CDR3. This chain connects TRBV18 to TRBJ2-2, with a weak D call TRBD1 (6 bases). Trimming removed 3 bases at V and 4 bases at J, with 12 bases between. The germline gives CDR1 KGHSH, CDR2 LQKENI. The CDR3 spans 15 residues. The CDR3 protein is CASSPLQGSTGELFF. In DNA, the CDR3 is TGTGCCAGCTCACCCCTACAGGGTTCCACCGGGGAGCTGTTTTTT.

This clone was found many times. The genes are TRBV28 and TRBJ1-3; perhaps TRBD1 as D (6 bases). The CDR3 sequence is 15 residues long. The germline V and J ends were trimmed by 4 bases and 6 bases, with 16 bases remaining between them. Germline CDR1 reads MDHEN; CDR2 reads SYDVKM. CDR3 protein: CASSSTGTITNTIYF. The CDR3 DNA reads as TGTGCCAGCAGTTCGACCGGGACAATTACAAACACCATATATTTT.

The V and J genes are TRBV27 and TRBJ2-7; TRBD1 might be the D (6 bases). Germline CDR1 reads MNHEY; CDR2 reads SMNVEV (reference sequence). The ends were cut back, 0 bases at V and 1 base at J, with 13 bases in the middle. The CDR3 runs 16 residues. The CDR3: CASSLSQGPRSYEQYF. As DNA, the CDR3 is TGTGCCAGCAGTTTATCGCAGGGGCCAAGATCCTACGAGCAGTACTTC.

The genes are TRBV6-5 and TRBJ2-7; TRBD1 aligns across 8 bases. Trimming cost V 0 bases and J 1 base; bases outside gene matches: 5. The CDR3 length is 16 residues. Per the germline V gene, CDR1 is MNHEY and CDR2 is SVGAGI. This CDR3 is CASSYSPTGASYEQYF. The CDR3 DNA follows: TGTGCCAGCAGTTACTCCCCGACAGGGGCTTCCTACGAGCAGTACTTC.

The chain combines TRBV6-5 with TRBJ1-5, with a possible D match to TRBD1 (6 bases). V gave up 5 bases and J gave up 4 bases, with 12 bases separating them. Germline V gene data show CDR1 as MNHEY and CDR2 as SVGAGI. The CDR3 is 14 residues long. CDR3 residues: CASSQQGGNQPQHF. DNA of the CDR3: TGTGCCAGCAGTCAACAGGGAGGGAATCAGCCCCAGCATTTT.

The V and J genes are TRBV27 and TRBJ2-7, with D possibly matching TRBD2 (5 bases). V was shortened by 5 bases and J by 3 bases, with 14 bases between the two germline ends. CDR3 length: 14 amino acids. The germline CDR1 and CDR2 sequences are MNHEY and SMNVEV (reference sequence). CDR3 in DNA: TGTGCCAGCAGTGCCCGACGGGGATTCTACGAGCAGTACTTC. Its protein product is CASSARRGFYEQYF.

The chain links TRBV9 to TRBJ1-4; D perhaps matches TRBD1 (5 bases). V lost 3 bases and J lost 1, with 10 bases in between. Per the germline V gene, CDR1 is SGDLS and CDR2 is YYNGEE. The CDR3 is made up of 15 amino acids. Written as DNA, the CDR3 is TGTGCCAGCAGCGCTTATGGGGGAACTAATGAAAAACTGTTTTTT. The encoded protein is CASSAYGGTNEKLFF.

The chain joins TRBV4-1 to TRBJ1-2; 9 bases line up with TRBD1. The germline CDR1 and CDR2 sequences are MGHRA and YSYEKL. The CDR3 has 19 residues. V lost 2 bases, J lost 0 bases, and 13 bases stayed unmatched. The CDR3 loop is CASSQRHRGPGVPNYGYTF. In DNA form, the CDR3 reads TGCGCCAGCAGCCAAAGACACAGGGGGCCCGGGGTTCCTAACTATGGCTACACCTTC.

The rearrangement links TRBV15 to TRBJ1-5; TRBD1 matches 10 bases. Losses at the gene ends were 1 base for V and 6 bases for J; bases not matched to a gene: 6. Germline V CDR1 and CDR2: LNHNV, YYDKDF (reference sequence). This CDR3 has 16 amino acids. The CDR3 protein is CATSRVRDRGAQPQHF. The CDR3 DNA follows: TGTGCCACCAGCAGAGTCCGGGACAGGGGTGCTCAGCCCCAGCATTTT.

This clone was seen just once. V and J are TRBV30 and TRBJ2-5, with D possibly matching TRBD2 (5 bases). This CDR3 is built from 11 residues. Deletions cut 0 bases from V and 11 bases from J, with 10 bases between. CDR1 and CDR2 from the germline V gene are GTSNPN and SVGIG (reference sequence). This CDR3 reads CAWSVLREQYF. In nucleotides, the CDR3 is TGTGCCTGGAGTGTACTAAGGGAGCAGTACTTC.

This chain connects TRBV29-1 to TRBJ2-7; 10 bases line up with TRBD1. Germline V CDR1 and CDR2: SQVTM, ANQGSEA. The CDR3 sequence is 14 residues long. V lost 6 bases and J lost 0; bases outside the gene matches: 5. The CDR3 sequence: CSVPRTGGSYEQYF. DNA for the CDR3: TGCAGCGTCCCGAGGACAGGGGGCTCCTACGAGCAGTACTTC.

The chain joins TRBV5-8 to TRBJ2-2; TRBD1 agrees at 9 bases. Germline CDR1 is SGHTS and CDR2 is YDEGEE. Trimming at V came to 4 bases and at J to 4 bases, leaving 5 bases not matched to a gene. CDR3 length: 15 residues. The DNA of the CDR3 is TGTGCCAGCAGCCGAAAGACAGGGGGCACCGGGGAGCTGTTTTTT. It is translated as CASSRKTGGTGELFF. The full variable domain, completed using reference TRBV5-8 and TRBJ2-2, is EAGVTQSPTHLIKTRGQQATLRCSPISGHTSVYWYQQALGLGLQFLLWYDEGEERNRGNFPPRFSGRQFPNYSSELNVNALELEDSALYLCASSRKTGGTGELFFGEGSRLTVL.

J is TRBJ2-2 and V is TRBV6-1, with unresolved D. V dropped 6 bases and J dropped 8 bases, with 16 bases sitting between them. Germline V CDR1 and CDR2: MNHNS, SASEGT. The CDR3 loop spans 14 amino acids. CDR3 region: CASSPSGRRGELFF. CDR3 nucleotide sequence: TGTGCCAGCAGCCCCTCCGGCCGTAGGGGGGAGCTGTTTTTT.

The chain is built from TRBV7-9 and TRBJ2-7; maybe TRBD1 (6 bases). The germline CDR1 and CDR2 sequences are SEHNR and FQNEAQ (reference sequence). V was trimmed by 6 bases and J by 9 bases, leaving 12 bases between them. This CDR3 comprises 11 residues. The CDR3 nucleotides read TGTGCCAGCAGTCCCCGACAGGTGCAGTACTTC. It is translated as CASSPRQVQYF. Filled out from reference TRBV7-9 and TRBJ2-7, the complete variable domain reads DTGVSQNPRHKITKRGQNVTFRCDPISEHNRLYWYRQTLGQGPEFLTYFQNEAQLEKSRLLSDRFSAERPKGSFSTLEIQRTEQGDSAMYLCASSPRQVQYFGPGTRLTVT.

The chain links TRBV7-9 to TRBJ1-5, with 7 bases fitting TRBD1. CDR3 length: 16 amino acids. Germline CDR1 is SEHNR and CDR2 is FQNEAQ (reference sequence). Trimming at V came to 1 base and at J to 3 bases, leaving 6 bases not matched to a gene. As DNA, the CDR3 is TGTGCCAGCAGCTTAGTTCGACAGGGTTTCAATCAGCCCCAGCATTTT. Protein product: CASSLVRQGFNQPQHF.

The rearrangement links TRBV28 to TRBJ2-7, with 7 bases aligning to TRBD2. Germline V gene lookup returns CDR1 MDHEN and CDR2 SYDVKM. V dropped 6 bases and J dropped 5; count of bases not matched to a gene: 10. The CDR3 length is 14 residues. The CDR3 DNA reads TGTGCCAGCAGAGGCCCGGGGGGAATGAACGAGCAGTACTTC. It yields the protein CASRGPGGMNEQYF.

The chain employs TRBV2 and TRBJ2-5; no reliable D call. CDR3 length: 14 amino acids. V dropped 2 bases and J dropped 1 base, with 8 bases sitting between them. Looked up from germline, CDR1 is SNHLY and CDR2 is FYNNEI. CDR3 residues: CASSELVSQETQYF. The CDR3 nucleotides read TGTGCCAGCAGTGAACTCGTCAGCCAAGAGACCCAGTACTTC.

The genes are TRBV7-9 and TRBJ2-1; 8 positions agree with TRBD1. Looked up from germline, CDR1 is SEHNR and CDR2 is FQNEAQ (reference sequence). With 5 bases clipped from V and 15 bases from J, the junction kept 9 bases outside the gene matches. This CDR3 has 12 residues. The DNA for the CDR3 is TGTGCCAGCAGCCGGGACAGGACGACATGGTTCTTC. Protein product: CASSRDRTTWFF.

The J gene is TRBJ2-1, the V gene TRBV7-9; 7 nucleotides line up with TRBD2. The V and J ends lost 5 bases and 6 bases, in that order; junction bases with no gene match: 10. Germline V gene sequence: CDR1 SEHNR, CDR2 FQNEAQ (reference sequence). CDR3 length: 15 residues. The CDR3 protein is CASSKSGIPGNEQFF. CDR3 sequence (DNA): TGTGCCAGCAGCAAAAGCGGGATCCCTGGCAATGAGCAGTTCTTC. The whole variable domain, filled in from reference TRBV7-9 and TRBJ2-1, reads DTGVSQNPRHKITKRGQNVTFRCDPISEHNRLYWYRQTLGQGPEFLTYFQNEAQLEKSRLLSDRFSAERPKGSFSTLEIQRTEQGDSAMYLCASSKSGIPGNEQFFGPGTRLTVL.

V gene TRBV5-1 combines with J gene TRBJ1-4; D remains unclear. V was clipped by 4 bases and J by 8 bases, with 15 bases between them. The CDR3 consists of 14 residues. Germline lookup yields CDR1 SGHRS and CDR2 YFSETQ. The CDR3 loop is CASSRGSTGEKLFF. The CDR3 nucleotides are TGCGCCAGCAGCCGGGGTAGTACGGGCGAAAAACTGTTTTTT.

V and J are TRBV19 and TRBJ1-5, with D possibly TRBD1 on 5 matching bases. The CDR3 spans 16 residues. In germline, CDR1 is LNHDA, CDR2 SQIVND (reference sequence). V shed 1 base and J shed 11 bases, with 21 bases lying between them. The CDR3 nucleotides are TGTGCCAGTAGTATAGGGTGGGGACCGACGCGTGGGGCCCAGCATTTT. Translating gives CASSIGWGPTRGAQHF.

The genes are TRBV4-3 and TRBJ1-3; D call uncertain. The V end was cut by 0 bases, the J end by 0 bases, with 18 bases between. Germline V gives CDR1 LGHNA, CDR2 YSLEER. The CDR3 is 19 residues long. CDR3 region: CASSQELFVLGSSGNTIYF. The CDR3 nucleotides read TGCGCCAGCAGCCAAGAGCTCTTTGTACTGGGGAGCTCTGGAAACACCATATATTTT.

The chain carries TRBV15 and TRBJ1-2; 7 bases map to TRBD1. Germline CDR1 LNHNV, CDR2 YYDKDF (reference sequence). This CDR3 comprises 18 residues. V was pared by 3 bases and J by 0 bases, with 13 bases of the junction left unmatched. The chain's CDR3 is CATSSAISGQMTNYGYTF. The DNA of the CDR3 is TGTGCCACCAGCAGCGCAATTTCGGGACAGATGACTAACTATGGCTACACCTTC.

V usage is TRBV11-2 and J usage is TRBJ1-2; unclear D gene. V was pared by 3 bases and J by 7 bases, with 9 bases between. Germline V lookup: CDR1 SGHAT, CDR2 FQNNGV. The CDR3 is 12 residues long. CDR3 bases: TGTGCCAGCAGCTTGGAGGGAATTGGCTACACCTTC. Translating gives CASSLEGIGYTF.

The V call is TRBV7-6, the J call TRBJ2-7; D possibly matches TRBD1 or TRBD2 (6 bases each). Per the germline V gene, CDR1 is SGHVS and CDR2 is FNYEAQ. The CDR3 is made up of 13 amino acids. Trimming took off 5 bases at V and 4 bases at J, with 12 bases between the two ends. CDR3 in DNA: TGTGCCAGCAGCGGCGGGACAAAATACGAGCAGTACTTC. Encoded protein: CASSGGTKYEQYF. Combining the CDR3 with reference TRBV7-6 and TRBJ2-7 gives the whole variable domain GAGVSQSPRYKVTKRGQDVALRCDPISGHVSLYWYRQALGQGPEFLTYFNYEAQQDKSGLPNDRFSAERPEGSISTLTIQRTEQRDSAMYRCASSGGTKYEQYFGPGTRLTVT.

This rearrangement joins TRBV15 to TRBJ2-2, with D unclear. CDR1 is LNHNV, CDR2 YYDKDF, per germline (reference sequence). V shed 6 bases and J shed 2 bases, with 1 base lying between them. The CDR3 covers 11 residues. The CDR3 spells CATRNTGELFF. CDR3 bases: TGTGCCACCAGAAACACCGGGGAGCTGTTTTTT.